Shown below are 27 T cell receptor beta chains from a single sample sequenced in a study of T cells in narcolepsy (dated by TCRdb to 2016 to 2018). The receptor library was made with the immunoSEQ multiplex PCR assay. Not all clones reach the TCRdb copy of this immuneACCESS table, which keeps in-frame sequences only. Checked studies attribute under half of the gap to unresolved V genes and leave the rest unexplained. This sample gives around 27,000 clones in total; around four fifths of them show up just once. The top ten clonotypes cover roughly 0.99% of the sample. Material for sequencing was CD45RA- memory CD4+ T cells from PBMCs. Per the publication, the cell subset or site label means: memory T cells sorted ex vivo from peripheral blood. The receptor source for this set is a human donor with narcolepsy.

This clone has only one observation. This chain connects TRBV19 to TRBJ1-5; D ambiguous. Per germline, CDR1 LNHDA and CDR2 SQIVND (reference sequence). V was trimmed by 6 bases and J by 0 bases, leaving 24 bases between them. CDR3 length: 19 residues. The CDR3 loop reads CASSPFPRNFQSSNQPQHF. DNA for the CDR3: TGTGCCAGTAGCCCATTCCCGCGCAATTTTCAGAGTAGCAATCAGCCCCAGCATTTT.

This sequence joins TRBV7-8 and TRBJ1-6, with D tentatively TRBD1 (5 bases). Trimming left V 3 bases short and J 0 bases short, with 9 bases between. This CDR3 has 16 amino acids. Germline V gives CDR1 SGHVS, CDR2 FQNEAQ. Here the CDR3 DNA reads TGTGCCAGCAGCTTCAGGGAAAGCTCCTATAATTCACCCCTCCACTTT. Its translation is CASSFRESSYNSPLHF.

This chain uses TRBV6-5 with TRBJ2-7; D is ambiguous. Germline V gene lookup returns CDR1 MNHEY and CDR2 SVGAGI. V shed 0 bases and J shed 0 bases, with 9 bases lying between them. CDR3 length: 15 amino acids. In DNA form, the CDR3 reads TGTGCCAGCAGTTACTCGCGGCAGCGCTCCTACGAGCAGTACTTC. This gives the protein CASSYSRQRSYEQYF.

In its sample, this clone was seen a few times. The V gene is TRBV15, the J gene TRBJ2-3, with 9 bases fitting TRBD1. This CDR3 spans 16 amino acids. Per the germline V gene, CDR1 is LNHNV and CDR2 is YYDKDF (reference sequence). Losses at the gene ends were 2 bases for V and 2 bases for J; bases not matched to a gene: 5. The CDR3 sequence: CATSRLRDRVTDTQYF. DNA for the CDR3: TGTGCCACCAGCAGACTTCGGGACAGGGTCACAGATACGCAGTATTTT. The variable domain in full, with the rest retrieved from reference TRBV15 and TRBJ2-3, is DAMVIQNPRYQVTQFGKPVTLSCSQTLNHNVMYWYQQKSSQAPKLLFHYYDKDFNNEADTPDNFQSRRPNTSFCFLDIRSPGLGDTAMYLCATSRLRDRVTDTQYFGPGTRLTVL.

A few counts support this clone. The chain's CDR3 is CASSQEYASVRAFF. CDR3 DNA: TGTGCCAGCAGCCAAGAATACGCCTCCGTTAGGGCTTTCTTT. The chain is built from TRBV14 and TRBJ1-1, with D uncertain. The CDR3 contains 14 residues. The V gene's germline CDR1 is SGHDN and CDR2 FVKESK. The germline V and J ends were trimmed by 0 bases and 11 bases, with 16 bases remaining between them.

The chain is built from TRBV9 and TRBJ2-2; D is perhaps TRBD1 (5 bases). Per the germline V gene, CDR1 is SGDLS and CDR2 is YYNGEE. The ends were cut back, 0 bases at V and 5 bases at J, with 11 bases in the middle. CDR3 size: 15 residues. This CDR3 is CASSVAEGATGELFF. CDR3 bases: TGTGCCAGCAGCGTAGCAGAAGGGGCGACCGGGGAGCTGTTTTTT.

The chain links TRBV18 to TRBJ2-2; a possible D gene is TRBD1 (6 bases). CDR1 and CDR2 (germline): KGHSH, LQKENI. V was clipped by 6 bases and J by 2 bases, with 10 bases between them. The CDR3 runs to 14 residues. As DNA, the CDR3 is TGTGCCAGCTCCGACAGGTCTAACACCGGGGAGCTGTTTTTT. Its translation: CASSDRSNTGELFF.

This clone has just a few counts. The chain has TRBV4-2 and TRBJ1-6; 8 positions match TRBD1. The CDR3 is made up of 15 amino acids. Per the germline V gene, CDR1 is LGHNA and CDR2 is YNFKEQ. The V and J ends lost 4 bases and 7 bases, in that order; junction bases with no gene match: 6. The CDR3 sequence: CASSRKTGVNSPLHF. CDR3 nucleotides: TGTGCCAGCAGCCGAAAGACAGGGGTAAATTCACCCCTCCACTTT.

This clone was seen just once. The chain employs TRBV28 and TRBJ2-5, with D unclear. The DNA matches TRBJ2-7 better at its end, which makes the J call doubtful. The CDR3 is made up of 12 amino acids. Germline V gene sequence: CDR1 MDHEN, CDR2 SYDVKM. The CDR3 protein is CASSLYLYEQYF. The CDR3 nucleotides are TGTGCCAGCAGTTTATACCTCTACGAGCAGTACTTC.

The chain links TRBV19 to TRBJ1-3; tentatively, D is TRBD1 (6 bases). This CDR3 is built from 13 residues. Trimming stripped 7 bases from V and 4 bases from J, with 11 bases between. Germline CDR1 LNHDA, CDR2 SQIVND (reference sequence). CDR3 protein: CASNPGTGNTIYF. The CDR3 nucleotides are TGTGCCAGTAACCCGGGGACAGGAAACACCATATATTTT.

CDR3 sequence: CASSADSYEQYF. The CDR3 DNA sequence: TGTGCCAGCAGTGCAGATTCCTACGAGCAGTACTTC. The chain uses TRBV2 and TRBJ2-7; D is undetermined. V shed 4 bases and J shed 1 base, with 5 bases lying between them. This CDR3 contains 12 residues. In germline, CDR1 is SNHLY, CDR2 FYNNEI.

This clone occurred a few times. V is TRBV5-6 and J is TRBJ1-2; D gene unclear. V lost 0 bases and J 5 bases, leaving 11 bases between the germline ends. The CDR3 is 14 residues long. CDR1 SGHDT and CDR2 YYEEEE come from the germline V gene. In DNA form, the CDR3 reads TGTGCCAGCAGCTTGGTTGACCGGGTTTATGGCTACACCTTC. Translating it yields CASSLVDRVYGYTF.

CDR3: CASSPRSVLNSPLHF. In DNA form, the CDR3 reads TGTGCCAGCTCACCACGCTCAGTTCTCAATTCACCCCTCCACTTT. The chain uses TRBV18 and TRBJ1-6, with unresolved D. Trimming took 1 base from V and 7 from J, leaving 11 bases between them. This CDR3 spans 15 amino acids. Germline CDR1 KGHSH, CDR2 LQKENI.

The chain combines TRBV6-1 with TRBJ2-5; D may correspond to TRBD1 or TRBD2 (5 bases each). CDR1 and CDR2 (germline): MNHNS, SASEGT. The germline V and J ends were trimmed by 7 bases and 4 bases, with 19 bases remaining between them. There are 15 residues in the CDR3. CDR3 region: CASTWGPRGRETQYF. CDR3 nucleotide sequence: TGTGCCAGCACCTGGGGACCCCGGGGACGAGAGACCCAGTACTTC.

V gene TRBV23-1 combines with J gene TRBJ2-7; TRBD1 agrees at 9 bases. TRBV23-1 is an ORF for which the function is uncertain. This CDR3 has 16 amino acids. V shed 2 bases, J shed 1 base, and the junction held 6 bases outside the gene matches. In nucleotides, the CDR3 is TGCGCCAGCAGTCAACCAGGACAGGGGCTTTCCTACGAGCAGTACTTC. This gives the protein CASSQPGQGLSYEQYF.

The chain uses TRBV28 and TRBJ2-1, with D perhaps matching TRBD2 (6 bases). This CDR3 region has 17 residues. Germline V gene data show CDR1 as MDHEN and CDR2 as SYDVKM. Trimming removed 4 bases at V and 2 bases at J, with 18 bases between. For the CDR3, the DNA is TGTGCCAGCAGTTCAGTTGTCGGGAGCGGGCCCTACAATGAGCAGTTCTTC. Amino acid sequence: CASSSVVGSGPYNEQFF.

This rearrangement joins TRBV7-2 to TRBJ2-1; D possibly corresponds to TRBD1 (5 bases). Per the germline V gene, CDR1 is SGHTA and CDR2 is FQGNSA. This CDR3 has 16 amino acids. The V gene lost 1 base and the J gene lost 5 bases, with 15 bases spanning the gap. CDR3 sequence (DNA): TGTGCCAGCAGCTTAGGAGTAGGACGGACACACAATGAGCAGTTCTTC. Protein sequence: CASSLGVGRTHNEQFF. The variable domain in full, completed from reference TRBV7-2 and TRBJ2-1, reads GAGVSQSPSNKVTEKGKDVELRCDPISGHTALYWYRQSLGQGLEFLIYFQGNSAPDKSGLPSDRFSAERTGGSVSTLTIQRTQQEDSAVYLCASSLGVGRTHNEQFFGPGTRLTVL.

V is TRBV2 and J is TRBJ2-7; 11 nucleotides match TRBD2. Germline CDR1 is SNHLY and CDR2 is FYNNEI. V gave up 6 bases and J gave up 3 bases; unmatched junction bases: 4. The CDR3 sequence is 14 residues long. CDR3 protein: CASRYLAGGYEQYF. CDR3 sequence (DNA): TGTGCCAGCAGATATCTAGCGGGAGGCTACGAGCAGTACTTC.

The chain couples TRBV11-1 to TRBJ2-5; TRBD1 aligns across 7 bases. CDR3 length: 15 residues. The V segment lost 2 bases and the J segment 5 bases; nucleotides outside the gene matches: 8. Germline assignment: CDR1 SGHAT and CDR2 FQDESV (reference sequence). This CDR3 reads CASSLRGGAVETQYF. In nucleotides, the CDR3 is TGTGCCAGCAGCTTAAGAGGGGGCGCCGTGGAGACCCAGTACTTC.

The CDR3 is CASSSNRGGYEQYF. CDR3 DNA: TGTGCCAGCAGCTCAAACAGGGGAGGTTACGAGCAGTACTTC. V gene TRBV11-2 combines with J gene TRBJ2-7; weak D call: TRBD1 (7 bases). The CDR3 extends over 14 amino acids. Trimming left V 4 bases short and J 4 bases short, with 14 bases between. Germline CDR1 reads SGHAT; CDR2 reads FQNNGV.

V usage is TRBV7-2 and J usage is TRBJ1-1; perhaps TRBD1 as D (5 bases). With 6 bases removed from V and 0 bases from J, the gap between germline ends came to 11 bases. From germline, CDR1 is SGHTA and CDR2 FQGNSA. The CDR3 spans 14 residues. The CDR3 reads CASRLSGLNTEAFF. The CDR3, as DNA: TGTGCCAGCAGGCTATCAGGGTTGAACACTGAAGCTTTCTTT.

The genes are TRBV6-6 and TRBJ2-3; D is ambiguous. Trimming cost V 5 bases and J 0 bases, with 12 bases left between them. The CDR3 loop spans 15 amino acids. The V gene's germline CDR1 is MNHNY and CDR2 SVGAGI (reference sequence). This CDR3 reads CASSLRPPSTDTQYF. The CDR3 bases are TGTGCCAGCAGTCTCCGCCCTCCTAGCACAGATACGCAGTATTTT.

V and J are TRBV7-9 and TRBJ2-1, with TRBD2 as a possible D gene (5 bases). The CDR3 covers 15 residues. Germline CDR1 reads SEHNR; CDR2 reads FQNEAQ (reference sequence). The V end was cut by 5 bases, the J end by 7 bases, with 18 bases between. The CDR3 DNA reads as TGTGCCAGCAGCCCAAAACTGAGGGTAGGGAATGAGCAGTTCTTC. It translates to CASSPKLRVGNEQFF.

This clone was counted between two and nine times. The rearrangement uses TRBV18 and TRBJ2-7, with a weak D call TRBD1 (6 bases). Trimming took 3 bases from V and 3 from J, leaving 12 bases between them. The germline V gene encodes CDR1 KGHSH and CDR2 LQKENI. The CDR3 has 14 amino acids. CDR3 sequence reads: CASSPQDSGYEQYF. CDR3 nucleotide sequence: TGTGCCAGCTCACCCCAGGACAGCGGCTACGAGCAGTACTTC.

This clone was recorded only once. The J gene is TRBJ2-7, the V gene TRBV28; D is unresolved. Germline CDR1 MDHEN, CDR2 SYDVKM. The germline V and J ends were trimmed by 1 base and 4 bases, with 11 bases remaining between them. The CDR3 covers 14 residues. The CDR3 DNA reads TGTGCCAGCAGTTTATTGGCCAAGGAGTACGAGCAGTACTTC. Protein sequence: CASSLLAKEYEQYF.

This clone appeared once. The CDR3 spells CASSVGPGNFNSPLHF. CDR3 coding DNA: TGTGCCAGCAGCGTAGGTCCGGGGAACTTTAATTCACCCCTCCACTTT. This chain uses TRBV9 with TRBJ1-6; unclear D gene. This CDR3 spans 16 amino acids. In germline, CDR1 is SGDLS, CDR2 YYNGEE. V lost 0 bases, J lost 6 bases, and 13 bases lay in between.

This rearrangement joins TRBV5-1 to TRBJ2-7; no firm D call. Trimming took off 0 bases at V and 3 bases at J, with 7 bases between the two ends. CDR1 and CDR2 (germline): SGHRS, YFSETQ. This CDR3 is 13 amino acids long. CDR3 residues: CASSLGLIYEQYF. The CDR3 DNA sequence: TGCGCCAGCAGCTTGGGGCTCATCTACGAGCAGTACTTC.